This T cell receptor beta chain was profiled in a study of T-cell reconstitution after alpha-beta-depleted transplantation in children. From germline, CDR1 is LGHNA and CDR2 YNFKEQ. With 6 bases removed from V and 14 bases from J, the gap between germline ends came to 20 bases. The CDR3 sequence is 13 residues long. Regarding the study as a whole: Newly generated T cells supplied most T-cell counts and diversity one year post-transplant. There were some patients whose high TCRbeta diversity at day 60 came from surviving recipient T cells and thymic progenitors. Reportedly, only several hundred clones from non-depleted graft cells drove alpha-beta T-cell counts at about two months.

The sample holds many counts of this clonotype. Its cognate antigen is unknown. Molecular barcoding with unique molecular identifiers was used for the TCRbeta library. Via MiXCR, TCRdb re-called the PCR reads, giving one row per CDR3 protein. The sample lists about 70,000 distinct CDR3 sequences, approximately 10% occurring once. The chain couples TRBV4-2 to TRBJ2-1, with a weak D call TRBD2 (6 bases). The sample was PBMCs, taken before TCRalphabeta/CD19-depleted stem cell transplant. The receptor was isolated from a boy aged 5-17 years with acute myeloid leukemia, due to receive a stem cell transplant. Written as DNA, the CDR3 is TGTGCCAGCAGGCAAAGACTAGAGGTCTATGAGTTCTTC. Its translation is CASRQRLEVYEFF.